What follows are 27 T cell receptor beta chains derived from one specimen sequenced in a study of blood T cell repertoires in COVID-19. The data were produced by immunoSEQ multiplex PCR, yet TCRdb's version contains in-frame clones alone and is incomplete. The profile covers 150,000 to 200,000 clones, with about 85% appearing a single time and around 15% taken by the ten largest. The sequencing input was peripheral blood. All receptors come from a woman in her sixties or seventies with COVID-19, enrolled during active disease.

This clone was observed once. This chain connects TRBV9 to TRBJ2-1; TRBD2 agrees at 7 bases. This CDR3 has 17 residues. The J segment lost 0 bases and the V segment lost 5 bases, leaving 11 bases of the junction unmatched. Germline V gene lookup returns CDR1 SGDLS and CDR2 YYNGEE. The CDR3 DNA reads TGTGCCAGCAGTAAAGGACACCAGCGGGGCTCCTACAATGAGCAGTTCTTC. Amino acids: CASSKGHQRGSYNEQFF.

The chain links TRBV6-5 to TRBJ1-2; 7 nucleotides align to TRBD1. The J segment lost 8 bases and the V segment lost 6 bases, leaving 9 bases of the junction unmatched. The CDR3 covers 13 residues. Germline CDR1 and CDR2: MNHEY and SVGAGI. Written as DNA, the CDR3 is TGTGCCAGCAGCTCCAACCCGACAGGGGGCTACACCTTC. This gives the protein CASSSNPTGGYTF.

This clone has only one observation. The chain employs TRBV15 and TRBJ2-2, with D perhaps TRBD2 (7 bases). CDR3 length: 15 residues. Trimming cost V 4 bases and J 6 bases, with 15 bases left between them. Germline V gene sequence: CDR1 LNHNV, CDR2 YYDKDF (reference sequence). CDR3 DNA sequence: TGTGCCACCAGCACCCACAGGGCGGGGGCCGGGGAGCTGTTTTTT. This encodes CATSTHRAGAGELFF.

The chain uses TRBV5-6 and TRBJ2-5, with D tentatively TRBD1 (6 bases). Germline V gene sequence: CDR1 SGHDT, CDR2 YYEEEE. Between the trimmed V and J ends, which lost 5 bases and 7 bases, there was a span of 15 bases. There are 13 residues in the CDR3. The CDR3 DNA follows: TGTGCCAGCAGGTTTACAGGGAAAGGGACCCAGTACTTC. Protein product: CASRFTGKGTQYF. Full variable domain (rest looked up from reference TRBV5-6 and TRBJ2-5): DAGVTQSPTHLIKTRGQQVTLRCSPKSGHDTVSWYQQALGQGPQFIFQYYEEEERQRGNFPDRFSGHQFPNYSSELNVNALLLGDSALYLCASRFTGKGTQYFGPGTRLLVL.

The rearrangement joins TRBV12-3 or TRBV12-4 to TRBJ2-5, with a possible D match to TRBD1 (5 bases). This CDR3 has 13 amino acids. Trimming cost V 7 bases and J 5 bases, with 14 bases left between them. CDR3 coding DNA: TGTGCCAGCACCTCCAGGGTTGTCGAGACCCAGTACTTC. Residues: CASTSRVVETQYF.

CDR3 nucleotides: TGCAGCGTGGCAGGGGGAGTCTTGACCAAAAACATTCAGTACTTC. This translates into CSVAGGVLTKNIQYF. The rearrangement links TRBV29-1 to TRBJ2-4; 7 bases align to TRBD1. The CDR3 covers 15 residues. Germline V CDR1 and CDR2: SQVTM, ANQGSEA. The junction had 10 bases not matched to a gene; V was cut back by 6 bases and J by 2 bases.

This sequence joins TRBV29-1 and TRBJ2-1, with 7 bases aligning to TRBD1. J was trimmed by 5 bases and V by 6 bases; bases with no gene match: 7. The CDR3 has 13 amino acids. Germline V gene data show CDR1 as SQVTM and CDR2 as ANQGSEA. The CDR3 bases are TGCAGCGTCAAGACAGGGCTTGACAATGAGCAGTTCTTC. Translated, it gives CSVKTGLDNEQFF.

The rearrangement uses TRBV28 and TRBJ1-3; D not resolved. Looked up from germline, CDR1 is MDHEN and CDR2 is SYDVKM. The CDR3 loop spans 12 amino acids. The V gene lost 4 bases and the J gene lost 3 bases, with 4 bases spanning the gap. This chain's CDR3 is CASSYGGNTIYF. CDR3 bases: TGTGCCAGCAGTTACGGTGGAAACACCATATATTTT.

The chain has TRBV6-5 and TRBJ2-1; 13 bases agree with TRBD2. Trimming at V came to 6 bases and at J to 8 bases, leaving 7 bases not matched to a gene. Germline loops: CDR1 MNHEY, CDR2 SVGAGI. CDR3 length: 15 residues. CDR3 coding DNA: TGTGCCAGCAGGGGAACTAGCGGGAGGGTCTATGAGCAGTTCTTC. This gives the protein CASRGTSGRVYEQFF.

The CDR3 DNA follows: TGCGCCAGCAGCCAAATCGGGAGAGAGCAGTTCTTC. Amino acid sequence: CASSQIGREQFF. The rearrangement uses TRBV4-1 and TRBJ2-1; maybe TRBD2 (6 bases). The CDR3 has 12 residues. Germline CDR1 is MGHRA and CDR2 is YSYEKL. V gave up 2 bases and J gave up 10 bases, with 9 bases separating them.

The V gene is TRBV9, the J gene TRBJ2-1; D may be TRBD1 (5 bases). Deletions cut 2 bases from V and 9 bases from J, with 9 bases between. The CDR3 runs to 12 residues. Germline values: CDR1 SGDLS, CDR2 YYNGEE. This CDR3 reads CASSVSGPEQFF. Written as DNA, the CDR3 is TGTGCCAGCAGCGTGTCAGGGCCTGAGCAGTTCTTC.

The chain is built from TRBV5-4 and TRBJ2-1; D unresolved. Per the germline V gene, CDR1 is SGHNT and CDR2 is YYREEE (reference sequence). Trimming left V 1 base short and J 9 bases short, with 11 bases between. The CDR3 covers 13 residues. Here the CDR3 DNA reads TGTGCCAGCAGCTTGAGAGCCAACGCTGAGCAGTTCTTC. As protein: CASSLRANAEQFF.

The rearrangement joins TRBV5-4 to TRBJ1-1; D not resolved. The germline CDR1 and CDR2 sequences are SGHNT and YYREEE (reference sequence). The ends were cut back, 2 bases at V and 2 bases at J, with 7 bases in the middle. The CDR3 extends over 13 amino acids. The CDR3 DNA reads TGTGCCAGCAGCTTCGGAGGTAACACTGAAGCTTTCTTT. Its protein product is CASSFGGNTEAFF. Using reference TRBV5-4 and TRBJ1-1 for the parts outside the CDR3, the full variable domain is ETGVTQSPTHLIKTRGQQVTLRCSSQSGHNTVSWYQQALGQGPQFIFQYYREEENGRGNFPPRFSGLQFPNYSSELNVNALELDDSALYLCASSFGGNTEAFFGQGTRLTVV.

Only a few counts were recorded for this clone. This chain uses TRBV7-2 with TRBJ2-1; 10 nucleotides line up with TRBD2. The V gene's germline CDR1 is SGHTA and CDR2 FQGNSA. The CDR3 spans 16 residues. The J segment lost 8 bases and the V segment lost 6 bases, leaving 13 bases of the junction unmatched. CDR3 DNA: TGTGCCAGCAGAACCGACGAGCGGGAGGGGCCCGATGAGCAGTTCTTC. It translates to CASRTDEREGPDEQFF.

The chain carries TRBV6-1 and TRBJ2-7, with no clear D. Germline values: CDR1 MNHNS, CDR2 SASEGT. With 3 bases removed from V and 3 bases from J, the gap between germline ends came to 3 bases. The CDR3 has 11 amino acids. CDR3 sequence (DNA): TGTGCCAGCAGTGACCACTACGAGCAGTACTTC. This sequence encodes CASSDHYEQYF.

This clone was detected only a few times. V usage is TRBV30 and J usage is TRBJ1-3, with D maybe TRBD1 (5 bases). Germline V CDR1 and CDR2: GTSNPN, SVGIG (reference sequence). CDR3 length: 16 residues. V lost 2 bases and J lost 0, with 14 bases in between. CDR3 bases: TGTGCCTGGAGTAGGGGCGACAGCAACTCTGGAAACACCATATATTTT. Encoded protein: CAWSRGDSNSGNTIYF.

V is TRBV5-1 and J is TRBJ2-6; no clear D. CDR3 size: 15 residues. Trimming removed 4 bases at V and 3 bases at J, with 11 bases between. Germline V gene sequence: CDR1 SGHRS, CDR2 YFSETQ. The CDR3 protein is CASSITSSGANVLTF. In DNA form, the CDR3 reads TGCGCCAGCAGCATTACGAGTAGTGGGGCCAACGTCCTGACTTTC.

This chain uses TRBV6-5 with TRBJ2-2, with a tentative D call TRBD2 (6 bases). The CDR3 has 15 amino acids. CDR1 is MNHEY and CDR2 is SVGAGI in the germline V gene. V lost 6 bases, J lost 1 base, and 12 bases lay in between. The CDR3 DNA reads TGTGCCAGCAGAGATAGCGGACTGAACACCGGGGAGCTGTTTTTT. This translates into CASRDSGLNTGELFF.

CDR3 sequence reads: CSVKLVAVYNEQFF. CDR3 bases: TGCAGCGTGAAACTAGTAGCGGTCTACAATGAGCAGTTCTTC. The V gene is TRBV29-1, the J gene TRBJ2-1; D is possibly TRBD2 (6 bases). Germline lookup yields CDR1 SQVTM and CDR2 ANQGSEA. This CDR3 region has 14 residues. The V end was cut by 6 bases, the J end by 3 bases, with 15 bases between.

This CDR3 reads CASSGSRNREIYSGNTIYF. The CDR3 nucleotides read TGTGCCAGCAGTGGCTCCCGGAACAGGGAGATCTACTCTGGAAACACCATATATTTT. The chain has TRBV28 and TRBJ1-3; a possible D gene is TRBD1 (6 bases). Germline V lookup: CDR1 MDHEN, CDR2 SYDVKM. CDR3 length: 19 residues. Between the trimmed V and J ends, which lost 5 bases and 0 bases, there was a span of 23 bases.

The chain has TRBV6-1 and TRBJ1-5; D ambiguous. This CDR3 is built from 19 residues. V lost 1 base to trimming and J lost 3 bases, with 22 bases between them. The germline V gene encodes CDR1 MNHNS and CDR2 SASEGT. DNA for the CDR3: TGTGCCAGCAGTGAAGGGGGAGGAGGCGCAGCTAGGGTCAATCAGCCCCAGCATTTT. This gives the protein CASSEGGGGAARVNQPQHF.

The chain is built from TRBV9 and TRBJ2-7, with a tentative D call TRBD2 (6 bases). Trimming removed 4 bases at V and 9 bases at J, with 14 bases between. The CDR3 runs 12 residues. CDR1 and CDR2 from the germline V gene are SGDLS and YYNGEE. CDR3 nucleotide sequence: TGTGCCAGCAGCCGTGGGGAGGAGGGGCAGTACTTC. Translated, it gives CASSRGEEGQYF.

V gene TRBV14 combines with J gene TRBJ1-2, with TRBD1 identical over 7 bases. Germline V gene lookup returns CDR1 SGHDN and CDR2 FVKESK. This CDR3 has 15 residues. With V trimmed by 3 bases and J by 2 bases, 6 bases remained unmatched. CDR3 nucleotide sequence: TGTGCCAGCAGCCACAGGGGGTCCATCAACTATGGCTACACCTTC. Its protein product is CASSHRGSINYGYTF. Drawing the rest from reference TRBV14 and TRBJ1-2, the complete variable domain is EAGVTQFPSHSVIEKGQTVTLRCDPISGHDNLYWYRRVMGKEIKFLLHFVKESKQDESGMPNNRFLAERTGGTYSTLKVQPAELEDSGVYFCASSHRGSINYGYTFGSGTRLTVV.

This clone was seen once. The V call is TRBV2, the J call TRBJ1-3; D gene ambiguous. The CDR3 consists of 13 residues. Germline assignment: CDR1 SNHLY and CDR2 FYNNEI. V lost 4 bases, J lost 0 bases, and 4 bases lay in between. The CDR3 sequence is CASSVVSGNTIYF. CDR3 nucleotide sequence: TGTGCCAGCAGTGTCGTCTCTGGAAACACCATATATTTT.

V gene TRBV5-1 combines with J gene TRBJ1-2; D perhaps matches TRBD1 (5 bases). The CDR3 sequence is 13 residues long. V was cut by 2 bases and J by 4 bases, with 9 bases left in between. Germline CDR1 SGHRS, CDR2 YFSETQ. The CDR3 loop reads CASSFSGSYGYTF. The CDR3 coding sequence is TGCGCCAGCAGCTTCTCAGGGTCCTATGGCTACACCTTC. The whole variable domain, filled in from reference TRBV5-1 and TRBJ1-2, reads KAGVTQTPRYLIKTRGQQVTLSCSPISGHRSVSWYQQTPGQGLQFLFEYFSETQRNKGNFPGRFSGRQFSNSRSEMNVSTLELGDSALYLCASSFSGSYGYTFGSGTRLTVV.

The CDR3 DNA is TGTGCCAGCTCACCTGCGGAGGTTTTCAATTCACCCCTCCACTTT. As protein: CASSPAEVFNSPLHF. The V call is TRBV18, the J call TRBJ1-6; D is ambiguous. The CDR3 has 15 amino acids. V gave up 3 bases and J gave up 7 bases, with 13 bases separating them. CDR1 KGHSH and CDR2 LQKENI come from the germline V gene.

V usage is TRBV11-2 and J usage is TRBJ1-2; 8 bases agree with TRBD1. Germline V gene sequence: CDR1 SGHAT, CDR2 FQNNGV. The ends lost 5 bases at V and 6 bases at J; junction bases unmatched: 5. The CDR3 totals 13 residues. CDR3 loop: CASSQTGGNGYTF. In nucleotides, the CDR3 is TGTGCCAGCAGCCAAACAGGGGGAAATGGCTACACCTTC.